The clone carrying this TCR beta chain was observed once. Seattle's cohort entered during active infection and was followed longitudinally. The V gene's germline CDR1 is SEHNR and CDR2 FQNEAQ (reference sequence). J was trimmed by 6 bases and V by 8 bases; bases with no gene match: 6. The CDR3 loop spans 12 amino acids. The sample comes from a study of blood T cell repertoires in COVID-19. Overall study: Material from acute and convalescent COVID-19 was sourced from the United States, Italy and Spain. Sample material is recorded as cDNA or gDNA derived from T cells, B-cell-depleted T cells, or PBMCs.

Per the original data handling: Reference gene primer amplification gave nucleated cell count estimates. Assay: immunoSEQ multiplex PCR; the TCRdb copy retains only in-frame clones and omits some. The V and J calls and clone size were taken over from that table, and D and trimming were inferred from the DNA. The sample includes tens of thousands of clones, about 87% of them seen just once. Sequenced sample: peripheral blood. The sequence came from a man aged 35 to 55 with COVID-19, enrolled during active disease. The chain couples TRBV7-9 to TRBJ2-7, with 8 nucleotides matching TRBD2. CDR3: CASGTRPGEQYF. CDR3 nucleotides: TGTGCCAGCGGGACTAGGCCGGGCGAGCAGTACTTC.